Shown below are 27 T cell receptor beta chains from a single sample sequenced in a study of T cell responses to AZD1222 COVID-19 vaccine. The repertoire was sequenced with immunoSEQ multiplex PCR; TCRdb's copy has only in-frame clones and lacks some. The sample comprises fewer than 200,000 clones, around 87% of which are singletons, and roughly 4% rests with the top ten. This sample comprised peripheral blood, obtained 28 days after the second AZD1222 dose. These receptors originate from an adult who received the AZD1222 COVID-19 vaccine.

The genes are TRBV19 and TRBJ1-1; D is perhaps TRBD1 (6 bases). CDR1 is LNHDA, CDR2 SQIVND, per germline (reference sequence). CDR3 length equals 17 residues. Trimming took 5 bases from V and 4 from J, leaving 23 bases between them. The CDR3: CASSPLLRGPGSTEAFF. The CDR3 DNA sequence: TGTGCCAGTAGTCCCCTGCTACGGGGGCCAGGTAGCACTGAAGCTTTCTTT.

The chain combines TRBV2 with TRBJ2-1; 9 bases fit TRBD1. This CDR3 is built from 12 residues. CDR1 SNHLY and CDR2 FYNNEI come from the germline V gene. V shed 7 bases and J 15 bases; nucleotides not matched to a gene: 10. Written as DNA, the CDR3 is TGTGCCAGCACCCTCCCGGGACAGGGTCTGTTCTTC. This codes for CASTLPGQGLFF.

The rearrangement links TRBV7-2 to TRBJ2-2, with 10 positions matching TRBD2. J gave up 0 bases and V 5 bases, and 9 bases lay outside the gene matches. This CDR3 has 18 amino acids. Germline V gene lookup returns CDR1 SGHTA and CDR2 FQGNSA. The CDR3 reads CASSPDSGLASNTGELFF. CDR3 bases: TGTGCCAGCAGCCCGGATTCGGGACTAGCGTCGAACACCGGGGAGCTGTTTTTT.

The chain couples TRBV19 to TRBJ2-1; D is undetermined. Trimming shortened V by 4 bases and J by 9 bases, and 7 bases separated the two germline ends. The CDR3 spans 11 residues. Germline loops: CDR1 LNHDA, CDR2 SQIVND (reference sequence). The CDR3 coding sequence is TGTGCCAGTAGTAGGTGGAGTGAGCAGTTCTTC. This gives the protein CASSRWSEQFF.

This clone was seen only once. The gene calls are TRBV27 and TRBJ1-2, with TRBD1 matching over 9 bases. This CDR3 contains 15 residues. The germline CDR1 and CDR2 sequences are MNHEY and SMNVEV (reference sequence). Trimming cost V 7 bases and J 4 bases; bases outside gene matches: 10. CDR3 DNA sequence: TGTGCCAGCACCAAACAGGGGGCAACAGGCTATGGCTACACCTTC. This encodes CASTKQGATGYGYTF.

The J gene is TRBJ2-5, the V gene TRBV5-1; tentative D call: TRBD2 (6 bases). There are 15 residues in the CDR3. The germline V gene encodes CDR1 SGHRS and CDR2 YFSETQ. V was trimmed by 5 bases and J by 5 bases, leaving 19 bases between them. The CDR3 reads CASSGATSRRETQYF. In DNA, the CDR3 is TGCGCCAGCAGTGGGGCGACTAGTCGTCGGGAGACCCAGTACTTC. The variable domain in full, completed from reference TRBV5-1 and TRBJ2-5, reads KAGVTQTPRYLIKTRGQQVTLSCSPISGHRSVSWYQQTPGQGLQFLFEYFSETQRNKGNFPGRFSGRQFSNSRSEMNVSTLELGDSALYLCASSGATSRRETQYFGPGTRLLVL.

This clone was observed a single time. This chain joins TRBV24-1 and TRBJ1-2; 7 bases are a match to TRBD1. The CDR3 consists of 14 residues. V shed 3 bases and J 3 bases; nucleotides not matched to a gene: 3. Looked up from germline, CDR1 is KGHDR and CDR2 is SFDVKD. This CDR3 reads CATSDDRVDYGYTF. The CDR3 bases are TGTGCCACCAGTGATGACAGGGTAGACTATGGCTACACCTTC.

Here the CDR3 DNA reads TGTGCCAGTACCGCGGGGGCGGTATGGGCAGATACGCAGTATTTT. Translated, it gives CASTAGAVWADTQYF. The chain is built from TRBV19 and TRBJ2-3; D might be TRBD2 (7 bases). CDR1 and CDR2 from the germline V gene are LNHDA and SQIVND (reference sequence). This CDR3 has 15 amino acids. The V gene lost 7 bases and the J gene lost 4 bases, with 18 bases spanning the gap.

Comment on this clone: Different DNA sequences within this sample yield the same CDR3. The chain uses TRBV5-1 and TRBJ2-5; the match to TRBD2 covers 12 bases. CDR1 and CDR2 (germline): SGHRS, YFSETQ. The V segment lost 0 bases and the J segment 3 bases; nucleotides outside the gene matches: 6. This CDR3 has 17 amino acids. The CDR3, as DNA: TGCGCCAGCAGCTTGGGTCTGGCTAGCGGGGGGGAAGAGACCCAGTACTTC. It encodes CASSLGLASGGEETQYF. The full variable domain, rest sourced from reference TRBV5-1 and TRBJ2-5, is KAGVTQTPRYLIKTRGQQVTLSCSPISGHRSVSWYQQTPGQGLQFLFEYFSETQRNKGNFPGRFSGRQFSNSRSEMNVSTLELGDSALYLCASSLGLASGGEETQYFGPGTRLLVL.

The chain has TRBV11-3 and TRBJ1-1; D uncertain. This CDR3 is built from 13 residues. The ends were cut back, 5 bases at V and 4 bases at J, with 11 bases in the middle. Germline CDR1 reads SGHNT; CDR2 reads YENEEA. The CDR3, as DNA: TGTGCCAGCAGCCCTGGGTGGGGCACTGAAGCTTTCTTT. Translation: CASSPGWGTEAFF.

The chain links TRBV5-4 to TRBJ1-2; no clear D gene. V was cut by 7 bases and J by 0 bases, with 13 bases left in between. Looked up from germline, CDR1 is SGHNT and CDR2 is YYREEE (reference sequence). The CDR3 length is 14 residues. The CDR3 loop is CASFFSDTNYGYTF. CDR3 nucleotide sequence: TGTGCCAGCTTTTTTTCGGATACTAACTATGGCTACACCTTC.

This chain connects TRBV4-3 to TRBJ1-4, with D possibly matching TRBD1 (6 bases). V dropped 1 base and J dropped 8 bases, with 17 bases sitting between them. The germline V gene encodes CDR1 LGHNA and CDR2 YSLEER. CDR3 length: 16 amino acids. For the CDR3, the DNA is TGCGCCAGCAGCCAAGTTTCCGGGACACGGGGAGAAAAACTGTTTTTT. Translated: CASSQVSGTRGEKLFF.

The chain joins TRBV24-1 to TRBJ2-5; tentatively, D is TRBD1 (8 bases). CDR1 and CDR2 from the germline V gene are KGHDR and SFDVKD. The length of the CDR3 is 17 residues. Trimming took 5 bases from V and 1 from J, leaving 19 bases between them. CDR3 sequence reads: CATSARGGGQAQETQYF. As DNA, the CDR3 is TGTGCCACCAGTGCTCGGGGCGGGGGACAGGCCCAAGAGACCCAGTACTTC.

The gene calls are TRBV7-2 and TRBJ1-3; the match to TRBD1 covers 7 bases. The CDR3 is made up of 15 amino acids. The germline V gene has CDR1 SGHTA and CDR2 FQGNSA. V shed 5 bases, J shed 0 bases, and the junction held 4 bases outside the gene matches. CDR3 region: CASSPDRDSGNTIYF. CDR3 bases: TGTGCCAGCAGCCCCGACAGGGACTCTGGAAACACCATATATTTT. The variable domain in full, with the rest retrieved from reference TRBV7-2 and TRBJ1-3, is GAGVSQSPSNKVTEKGKDVELRCDPISGHTALYWYRQSLGQGLEFLIYFQGNSAPDKSGLPSDRFSAERTGGSVSTLTIQRTQQEDSAVYLCASSPDRDSGNTIYFGEGSWLTVV.

The chain is built from TRBV6-5 and TRBJ1-5, with D perhaps TRBD1 (5 bases). Deletions cut 6 bases from V and 3 bases from J, with 15 bases between. The germline CDR1 and CDR2 sequences are MNHEY and SVGAGI. CDR3 length: 15 amino acids. The CDR3: CASSRTLEHNQPQHF. DNA of the CDR3: TGTGCCAGCAGCCGGACATTAGAGCACAATCAGCCCCAGCATTTT.

This clone was counted a single time. The chain recombines TRBV2 with TRBJ2-7; 10 bases match TRBD2. V was clipped by 4 bases and J by 4 bases; unmatched bases: 4. Germline lookup yields CDR1 SNHLY and CDR2 FYNNEI. The CDR3 runs to 14 residues. The CDR3 sequence: CASSVKRGGYEQYF. The CDR3 nucleotides are TGTGCCAGCAGTGTGAAGCGGGGGGGTTACGAGCAGTACTTC.

The chain combines TRBV6-1 with TRBJ1-2; D not resolved. The CDR3 runs to 11 residues. The V gene lost 2 bases and the J gene lost 7 bases, with 5 bases spanning the gap. Germline V gene data show CDR1 as MNHNS and CDR2 as SASEGT. In DNA, the CDR3 is TGTGCCAGCAGTGAATCGGGTGGCTACACCTTC. Translating gives CASSESGGYTF.

The chain uses TRBV7-9 and TRBJ1-1; D not certain. This CDR3 is 11 amino acids long. Trimming took 9 bases from V and 2 from J, leaving 7 bases between them. Germline loops: CDR1 SEHNR, CDR2 FQNEAQ (reference sequence). The CDR3 region is CASQRNTEAFF. The CDR3 DNA follows: TGTGCCAGTCAGAGAAACACTGAAGCTTTCTTT.

CDR3 loop: CATQRAPEIVGYTF. Here the CDR3 DNA reads TGCGCTACACAAAGGGCCCCAGAAATTGTTGGCTACACCTTC. The chain links TRBV5-1 to TRBJ1-2; D ambiguous. This CDR3 contains 14 residues. The germline gives CDR1 SGHRS, CDR2 YFSETQ.

The genes are TRBV5-4 and TRBJ2-5; 9 nucleotides match TRBD2. The CDR3 contains 16 residues. From germline, CDR1 is SGHNT and CDR2 YYREEE (reference sequence). V lost 4 bases to trimming and J lost 2 bases; unmatched junction nucleotides: 9. CDR3 coding DNA: TGTGCCAGCAGCCTGCCTGGCGGGGGGGCTCAAGAGACCCAGTACTTC. Translation gives CASSLPGGGAQETQYF.

J is TRBJ1-5 and V is TRBV5-1; D unresolved. Germline CDR1 SGHRS, CDR2 YFSETQ. This CDR3 is 14 amino acids long. Deletions cut 2 bases from V and 6 bases from J, with 12 bases between. The chain's CDR3 is CASSFSPASQPQHF. CDR3 coding DNA: TGCGCCAGCAGCTTCTCCCCCGCCAGTCAGCCCCAGCATTTT.

V gene TRBV6-7 combines with J gene TRBJ2-2, with unresolved D. TRBV6-7 is an ORF; its function is uncertain. Trimming left V 4 bases short and J 6 bases short, with 9 bases between. This CDR3 has 13 residues. The CDR3 reads CASSSIRPGELFF. CDR3 sequence (DNA): TGTGCCAGCAGTTCCATCCGCCCCGGGGAGCTGTTTTTT.

The CDR3 sequence: CASSLGAGWISGANVLTF. The CDR3 DNA sequence: TGCGCCAGCAGCTTGGGGGCAGGGTGGATCTCTGGGGCCAACGTCCTGACTTTC. The V gene is TRBV5-1, the J gene TRBJ2-6; tentative D call: TRBD1 (5 bases). The V end was cut by 0 bases, the J end by 0 bases, with 13 bases between. This CDR3 comprises 18 residues. The germline CDR1 and CDR2 sequences are SGHRS and YFSETQ.

The CDR3 DNA is TGTGCCAGCAGTTACTCGATTTGGGGACAACTCTACGAGCAGTACTTC. This encodes CASSYSIWGQLYEQYF. The chain couples TRBV6-5 to TRBJ2-7, with D possibly TRBD1 on 6 matching bases. This CDR3 has 16 amino acids. V lost 0 bases to trimming and J lost 3 bases, with 15 bases between them. Germline V gene lookup returns CDR1 MNHEY and CDR2 SVGAGI.

The chain carries TRBV10-3 and TRBJ1-5, with D hard to call. Trimming took off 0 bases at V and 5 bases at J, with 2 bases between the two ends. Germline CDR1 and CDR2: ENHRY and SYGVKD. The CDR3 length is 12 residues. CDR3: CAISESDQPQHF. The CDR3 DNA sequence: TGTGCCATCAGTGAGTCGGATCAGCCCCAGCATTTT.

The chain has TRBV6-5 and TRBJ2-2; D possibly corresponds to TRBD1 (6 bases). The CDR3 is made up of 16 amino acids. CDR1 is MNHEY, CDR2 SVGAGI, per germline. V dropped 4 bases and J dropped 2 bases, with 14 bases sitting between them. CDR3 coding DNA: TGTGCCAGCAGTTCCCCGGGGACAAGCAACACCGGGGAGCTGTTTTTT. Translation gives CASSSPGTSNTGELFF.

The chain employs TRBV30 and TRBJ1-5; a possible D gene is TRBD1 (5 bases). CDR3 length: 13 residues. Germline V gene sequence: CDR1 GTSNPN, CDR2 SVGIG (reference sequence). V was pared by 2 bases and J by 6 bases, with 11 bases between. For the CDR3, the DNA is TGTGCCTGGAGTTTGGGGGTCAGTCAGCCCCAGCATTTT. It yields the protein CAWSLGVSQPQHF. The whole variable domain, filled in from reference TRBV30 and TRBJ1-5, reads SQTIHQWPATLVQPVGSPLSLECTVEGTSNPNLYWYRQAAGRGLQLLFYSVGIGQISSEVPQNLSASRPQDRQFILSSKKLLLSDSGFYLCAWSLGVSQPQHFGDGTRLSIL.